This T cell receptor (beta chain) came from a study of blood T cell repertoires in COVID-19. Whole-study context: PBMCs, B-cell-depleted T cells, or T cells provided the cDNA or gDNA that made up the material.

The method was immunoSEQ multiplex PCR; TCRdb's version includes in-frame clones alone and lacks a portion of them. This table has tens of thousands of clones, 74% appearing once. A single count supports this clone. V was clipped by 3 bases and J by 3 bases; unmatched bases: 8. The CDR3 contains 18 residues. Germline V CDR1 and CDR2: LGHDT, YNNKEL (reference sequence). This TCR came from a woman over 75 with acute or convalescent COVID-19. Material: peripheral blood. The chain combines TRBV3-1 (or the pseudogene TRBV3-2) with TRBJ2-2; 12 bases are a match to TRBD2. Written as DNA, the CDR3 is TGTGCCAGCAGCCACCAGACTAGCGGGAGAGATGACACCGGGGAGCTGTTTTTT. This codes for CASSHQTSGRDDTGELFF.